This T cell receptor (beta chain) was identified during a study of blood T cell repertoires in COVID-19. Study-level background: Collection of acute and convalescent COVID-19 samples took place in the United States, Italy and Spain. The analysed material was cDNA or gDNA that came from T cells, B-cell-depleted T cells, or PBMCs.

In the source study's methods: Cell counts per sample came from amplifying reference gene primers. Sequencing was performed with immunoSEQ multiplex PCR; in TCRdb, only in-frame clones are kept and a portion is missing. Clone size and V and J calls were adopted from that table, with D and trimming inferred from the DNA. This table has about 60,000 clones, about 76% appearing once. From germline, CDR1 is GTSNPN and CDR2 SVGIG (reference sequence). This CDR3 is 16 amino acids long. V was pared by 0 bases and J by 0 bases, with 4 bases of the junction left unmatched. This clone was detected only a few times.

The rearrangement uses TRBV30 and TRBJ2-3, with 9 bases matching TRBD2. This clonotype was sampled from a man aged 50 to 60 with active or convalescent COVID-19. Sequencing was done on a sample of peripheral blood. This CDR3 is CAWSVGLAGSTDTQYF. CDR3 coding DNA: TGTGCCTGGAGTGTAGGGCTAGCGGGAAGCACAGATACGCAGTATTTT.